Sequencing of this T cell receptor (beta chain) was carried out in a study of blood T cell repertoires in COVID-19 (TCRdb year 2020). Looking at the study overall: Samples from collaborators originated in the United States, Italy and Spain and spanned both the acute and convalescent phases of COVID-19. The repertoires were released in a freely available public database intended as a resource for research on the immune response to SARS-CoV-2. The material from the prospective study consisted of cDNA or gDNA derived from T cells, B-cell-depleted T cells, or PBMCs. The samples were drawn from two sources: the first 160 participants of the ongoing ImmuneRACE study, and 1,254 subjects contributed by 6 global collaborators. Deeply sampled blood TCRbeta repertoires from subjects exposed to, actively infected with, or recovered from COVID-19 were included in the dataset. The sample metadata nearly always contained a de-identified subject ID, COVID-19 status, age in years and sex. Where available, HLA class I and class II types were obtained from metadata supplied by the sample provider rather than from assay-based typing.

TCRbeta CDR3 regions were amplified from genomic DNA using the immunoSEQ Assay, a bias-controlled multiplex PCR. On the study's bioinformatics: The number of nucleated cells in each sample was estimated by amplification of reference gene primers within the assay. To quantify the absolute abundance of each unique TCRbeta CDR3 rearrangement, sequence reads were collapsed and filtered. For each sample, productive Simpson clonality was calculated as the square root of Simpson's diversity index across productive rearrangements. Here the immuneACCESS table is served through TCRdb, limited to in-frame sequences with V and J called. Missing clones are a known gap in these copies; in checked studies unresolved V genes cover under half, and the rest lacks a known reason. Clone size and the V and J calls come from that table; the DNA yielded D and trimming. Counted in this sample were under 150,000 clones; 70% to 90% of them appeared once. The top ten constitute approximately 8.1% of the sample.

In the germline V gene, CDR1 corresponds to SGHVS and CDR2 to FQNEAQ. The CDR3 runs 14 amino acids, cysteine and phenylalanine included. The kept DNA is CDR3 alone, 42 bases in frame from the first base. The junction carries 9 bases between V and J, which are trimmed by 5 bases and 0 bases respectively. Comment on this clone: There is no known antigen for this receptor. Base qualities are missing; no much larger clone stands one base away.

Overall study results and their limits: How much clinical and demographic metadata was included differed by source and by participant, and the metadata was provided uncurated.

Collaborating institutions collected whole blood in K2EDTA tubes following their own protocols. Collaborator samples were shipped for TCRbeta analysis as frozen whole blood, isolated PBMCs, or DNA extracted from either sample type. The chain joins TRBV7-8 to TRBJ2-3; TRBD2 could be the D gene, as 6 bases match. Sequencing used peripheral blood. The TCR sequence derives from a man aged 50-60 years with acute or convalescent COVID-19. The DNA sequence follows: TGTGCCAGCAGCCCCGGAGGGAGCACAGATACGCAGTATTTT. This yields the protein CASSPGGSTDTQYF.